Reported below is one T cell receptor beta chain. Antigen specificity is unknown. These data belong to a study of cytomegalovirus exposure and HLA in healthy donors. Findings of the study overall: TCR beta V- and J-gene trimming, according to a later analysis, was linked to a missense DCLRE1C variant. Cytomegalovirus status was reportedly diagnosed by the classifier with high sensitivity and specificity. Association of under 20,000 TCR beta sequences with HLA alleles was found at 0.05 false discovery rate in a later analysis.

Nominal health characterized the donors when sampled, though unrecorded immune exposures were likely. The PCR had 60 Vbeta and 13 Jbeta primers. Measured with immunoSEQ multiplex PCR; TCRdb has only the in-frame clones, and not every one. Of about 180,000 clones in the sample, roughly four fifths were seen once. Germline CDR1 and CDR2: SGDLS and YYNGEE. The CDR3 is 16 residues long. Trimming stripped 1 base from V and 2 bases from J, with 15 bases between. Input material: PBMCs. The J gene is TRBJ2-5, the V gene TRBV9, with D possibly being TRBD2 (6 bases). This TCR derives from a woman aged 45-59 years in good health and CMV-seronegative. The chain's CDR3 is CASSVSTGVQQETQYF. The CDR3 region has the DNA TGTGCCAGCAGCGTATCGACGGGGGTGCAACAAGAGACCCAGTACTTC.